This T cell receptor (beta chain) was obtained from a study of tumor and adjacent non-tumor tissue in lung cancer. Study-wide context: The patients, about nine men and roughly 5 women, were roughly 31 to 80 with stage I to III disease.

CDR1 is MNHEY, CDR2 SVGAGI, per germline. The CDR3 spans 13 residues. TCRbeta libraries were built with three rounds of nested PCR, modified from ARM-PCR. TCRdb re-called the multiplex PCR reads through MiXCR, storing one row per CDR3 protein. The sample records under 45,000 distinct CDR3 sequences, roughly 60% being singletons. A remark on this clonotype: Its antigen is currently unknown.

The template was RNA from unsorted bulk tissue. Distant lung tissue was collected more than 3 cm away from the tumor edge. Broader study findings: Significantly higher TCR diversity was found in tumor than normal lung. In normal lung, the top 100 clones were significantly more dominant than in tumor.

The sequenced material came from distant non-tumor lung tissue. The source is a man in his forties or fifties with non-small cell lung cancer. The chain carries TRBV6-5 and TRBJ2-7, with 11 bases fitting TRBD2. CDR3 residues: CTSNGTSGYEQYF. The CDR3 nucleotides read TGTACTAGCAATGGGACTAGCGGTTACGAGCAGTACTTC.